The 28 T cell receptor beta chains below come from one sample, sequenced in a study of siplizumab effects on memory and regulatory T cells. Here immunoSEQ multiplex PCR was the method, and the copy in TCRdb shows in-frame clones only, minus some. The table lists more than 95,000 clones, 93% of them singletons, with roughly 0.59% in the top ten. Sequences were obtained from Tregs sorted from blood. The receptor set was obtained from a human donor in good health.

The chain is built from TRBV9 and TRBJ1-1; D possibly corresponds to TRBD1 (6 bases). This CDR3 has 14 residues. V dropped 3 bases and J dropped 0 bases, with 9 bases sitting between them. Germline V gives CDR1 SGDLS, CDR2 YYNGEE. The CDR3 region has the DNA TGTGCCAGCAGCGCGACAGGTATGAACACTGAAGCTTTCTTT. Its translation: CASSATGMNTEAFF.

The rearrangement joins TRBV10-1 to TRBJ2-3; maybe TRBD1 (6 bases). The CDR3 loop spans 14 amino acids. Looked up from germline, CDR1 is WNHNN and CDR2 is SYGVQD (reference sequence). V gave up 3 bases and J gave up 3 bases, with 10 bases separating them. CDR3 sequence: CASSDRGRTDTQYF. The CDR3, as DNA: TGCGCCAGCAGTGACAGGGGCAGGACAGATACGCAGTATTTT.

This clone was counted between two and nine times. V gene TRBV18 combines with J gene TRBJ1-2; 7 bases match TRBD1. This CDR3 has 17 residues. The germline V gene has CDR1 KGHSH and CDR2 LQKENI. V trimming: 6 bases; J trimming: 4 bases; junction bases outside the gene matches: 17. The CDR3 protein is CASSPLRGGIGSYGYTF. CDR3 nucleotide sequence: TGTGCCAGCTCCCCCCTGAGAGGGGGCATAGGTTCCTATGGCTACACCTTC.

V usage is TRBV5-1 and J usage is TRBJ1-1, with D perhaps matching TRBD1 (5 bases). V dropped 1 base and J dropped 4 bases, with 8 bases sitting between them. The CDR3 is 13 residues long. In germline, CDR1 is SGHRS, CDR2 YFSETQ. The chain's CDR3 is CASSLSTATEAFF. The CDR3 nucleotides are TGCGCCAGCAGCTTGTCGACAGCCACTGAAGCTTTCTTT.

This clone was recorded once. This chain links TRBV19 with TRBJ1-4; D is unclear. Trimming left V 3 bases short and J 0 bases short, with 14 bases between. This CDR3 spans 17 amino acids. Per germline, CDR1 LNHDA and CDR2 SQIVND (reference sequence). CDR3: CASSMSVQAATNEKLFF. The CDR3 nucleotides read TGTGCCAGTAGTATGTCCGTCCAGGCCGCAACTAATGAAAAACTGTTTTTT.

The chain combines TRBV9 with TRBJ1-6; TRBD1 is a possible D gene (5 bases). The CDR3 has 15 residues. V was pared by 0 bases and J by 6 bases, with 10 bases between. The germline V gene encodes CDR1 SGDLS and CDR2 YYNGEE. As DNA, the CDR3 is TGTGCCAGCAGCGTAGGCCTGACAGCTAATTCACCCCTCCACTTT. It is translated as CASSVGLTANSPLHF.

The V call is TRBV18, the J call TRBJ2-3; TRBD1 is a possible D gene (6 bases). Germline V gene data show CDR1 as KGHSH and CDR2 as LQKENI. Trimming removed 3 bases from V and 2 bases from J, with 9 bases in between. CDR3 length equals 14 residues. CDR3: CASSPRQDTDTQYF. CDR3 DNA sequence: TGTGCCAGCTCACCCCGACAGGACACAGATACGCAGTATTTT.

This CDR3 reads CDQTSRVSTDTQYF. In DNA form, the CDR3 reads TGTGACCAGACGAGCCGGGTCTCCACAGATACGCAGTATTTT. This chain uses TRBV27 with TRBJ2-3, with no clear D. CDR3 length: 14 amino acids. Germline V gene lookup returns CDR1 MNHEY and CDR2 SMNVEV (reference sequence).

This clone was found once. The chain has TRBV5-1 and TRBJ2-7, with 7 positions matching TRBD1. CDR3 size: 12 residues. Germline V CDR1 and CDR2: SGHRS, YFSETQ. The V and J ends lost 4 bases and 4 bases, in that order; junction bases with no gene match: 2. The CDR3 spells CASSRTGYEQYF. The DNA of the CDR3 is TGCGCCAGCAGCAGGACAGGATACGAGCAGTACTTC.

This sequence joins TRBV27 and TRBJ1-2, with D possibly matching TRBD1 (5 bases). CDR1 is MNHEY and CDR2 is SMNVEV in the germline V gene (reference sequence). There are 16 residues in the CDR3. Trimming took 5 bases from V and 4 from J, leaving 20 bases between them. This CDR3 reads CASSLDGAGFSYGYTF. For the CDR3, the DNA is TGTGCCAGCAGTCTAGACGGGGCAGGGTTTTCCTATGGCTACACCTTC.

The chain combines TRBV19 with TRBJ2-1; 7 nucleotides match TRBD1. From germline, CDR1 is LNHDA and CDR2 SQIVND (reference sequence). V lost 5 bases and J lost 4; bases outside the gene matches: 14. This CDR3 is 17 amino acids long. The CDR3 region has the DNA TGTGCCAGTAGTCCCAGGGGGAGCGGTCTCATTTACAATGAGCAGTTCTTC. This gives the protein CASSPRGSGLIYNEQFF.

The chain employs TRBV2 and TRBJ1-1; D call uncertain. Deletions cut 3 bases from V and 2 bases from J, with 10 bases between. CDR1 and CDR2 (germline): SNHLY, FYNNEI. The CDR3 has 14 residues. CDR3 nucleotides: TGTGCCAGCAGTGATATTGGGCTAAACACTGAAGCTTTCTTT. Protein product: CASSDIGLNTEAFF.

The chain recombines TRBV5-1 with TRBJ1-1; TRBD1 might be the D (5 bases). The ends were cut back, 0 bases at V and 6 bases at J, with 12 bases in the middle. The CDR3 extends over 14 amino acids. Germline V gene lookup returns CDR1 SGHRS and CDR2 YFSETQ. The CDR3, as DNA: TGCGCCAGCAGCTTGGACAGGTTCGGGGCTGAAGCTTTCTTT. It yields the protein CASSLDRFGAEAFF. Based on the CDR3 plus reference TRBV5-1 and TRBJ1-1, the full variable domain is KAGVTQTPRYLIKTRGQQVTLSCSPISGHRSVSWYQQTPGQGLQFLFEYFSETQRNKGNFPGRFSGRQFSNSRSEMNVSTLELGDSALYLCASSLDRFGAEAFFGQGTRLTVV.

The chain employs TRBV11-1 and TRBJ2-7; D may correspond to TRBD1 or TRBD2 (5 bases each). This CDR3 has 13 amino acids. Per germline, CDR1 SGHAT and CDR2 FQDESV (reference sequence). Deletions cut 2 bases from V and 13 bases from J, with 18 bases between. The CDR3 region is CASSLLTVGPKYF. Here the CDR3 DNA reads TGTGCCAGCAGCTTACTGACAGTGGGACCGAAATACTTC.

The chain has TRBV6-4 and TRBJ1-5; 8 positions match TRBD1. With 4 bases clipped from V and 6 bases from J, the junction kept 5 bases outside the gene matches. Germline CDR1 and CDR2: MRHNA and SNTAGT. This CDR3 is 14 amino acids long. The CDR3 nucleotides read TGTGCCAGCAGTGTTACAGGGGGGGCTCAGCCCCAGCATTTT. Its translation: CASSVTGGAQPQHF.

The V and J genes are TRBV6-1 and TRBJ2-3, with D uncertain. V lost 0 bases and J lost 2, with 6 bases in between. Germline V gene data show CDR1 as MNHNS and CDR2 as SASEGT. CDR3 length equals 14 residues. The CDR3 reads CASSEARFTDTQYF. In DNA form, the CDR3 reads TGTGCCAGCAGTGAAGCGCGGTTCACAGATACGCAGTATTTT.

The CDR3 DNA is TGTGCCAGCAGCTTAGGGGCAGGACTGACCACAGATACGCAGTATTTT. Protein sequence: CASSLGAGLTTDTQYF. This sequence joins TRBV7-6 and TRBJ2-3; tentatively, D is TRBD2 (5 bases). Germline V CDR1 and CDR2: SGHVS, FNYEAQ. With 1 base removed from V and 2 bases from J, the gap between germline ends came to 13 bases. The CDR3 loop spans 16 amino acids.

The genes are TRBV5-6 and TRBJ2-1; TRBD2 aligns across 9 bases. The CDR3 extends over 15 amino acids. Germline values: CDR1 SGHDT, CDR2 YYEEEE. V lost 2 bases to trimming and J lost 8 bases; unmatched junction nucleotides: 8. This chain's CDR3 is CASSFWLAGNHEQFF. The CDR3 bases are TGTGCCAGCAGCTTCTGGCTAGCGGGGAATCATGAGCAGTTCTTC. Filled out from reference TRBV5-6 and TRBJ2-1, the complete variable domain reads DAGVTQSPTHLIKTRGQQVTLRCSPKSGHDTVSWYQQALGQGPQFIFQYYEEEERQRGNFPDRFSGHQFPNYSSELNVNALLLGDSALYLCASSFWLAGNHEQFFGPGTRLTVL.

The chain carries TRBV9 and TRBJ2-2; D is ambiguous. Germline values: CDR1 SGDLS, CDR2 YYNGEE. Trimming pared 0 bases from V and 4 bases from J, leaving 7 bases between. The CDR3 extends over 14 amino acids. The CDR3 region is CASSVEEGTGELFF. In DNA form, the CDR3 reads TGTGCCAGCAGCGTAGAGGAAGGCACCGGGGAGCTGTTTTTT. Looking up the rest from reference TRBV9 and TRBJ2-2 gives the full variable domain: DSGVTQTPKHLITATGQRVTLRCSPRSGDLSVYWYQQSLDQGLQFLIQYYNGEERAKGNILERFSAQQFPDLHSELNLSSLELGDSALYFCASSVEEGTGELFFGEGSRLTVL.

This clone has only one observation. The CDR3 DNA is TGTGCCAGCAGGGGACGGCTCTACGAGCAGTACTTC. Residues: CASRGRLYEQYF. V usage is TRBV2 and J usage is TRBJ2-7, with D perhaps assigned TRBD1 or TRBD2 (5 bases each). Germline V lookup: CDR1 SNHLY, CDR2 FYNNEI. Trimming shortened V by 6 bases and J by 3 bases, and 9 bases separated the two germline ends. The CDR3 loop spans 12 amino acids.

This CDR3 reads CASSSGQFYEQYF. DNA of the CDR3: TGTGCCAGCAGCTCCGGACAGTTCTACGAGCAGTACTTC. The chain uses TRBV7-2 and TRBJ2-7; TRBD1 is a possible D gene (6 bases). V lost 4 bases and J 3 bases, leaving 10 bases between the germline ends. Germline values: CDR1 SGHTA, CDR2 FQGNSA. The CDR3 spans 13 residues.

The chain links TRBV5-5 to TRBJ1-2; the D gene is possibly TRBD1 (5 bases). Germline values: CDR1 SGHKS, CDR2 YYEKEE (reference sequence). The CDR3 extends over 12 amino acids. Trimming stripped 7 bases from V and 1 base from J, with 8 bases between. CDR3: CASSQVNYGYTF. The CDR3 nucleotides read TGTGCCAGCTCACAGGTTAACTATGGCTACACCTTC.

This rearrangement joins TRBV19 to TRBJ1-5, with 10 bases matching TRBD1. This CDR3 is built from 15 residues. Germline CDR1 and CDR2: LNHDA and SQIVND (reference sequence). The junction had 5 bases not matched to a gene; V was cut back by 5 bases and J by 4 bases. CDR3 sequence: CASSPRTGGNQPQHF. The CDR3 nucleotides read TGTGCCAGTAGTCCAAGGACAGGGGGGAATCAGCCCCAGCATTTT.

The gene calls are TRBV6-5 and TRBJ1-3; D is possibly TRBD1 (5 bases). CDR3 length: 15 amino acids. V lost 3 bases and J 3 bases, leaving 12 bases between the germline ends. Germline-derived CDR1 and CDR2 are MNHEY and SVGAGI. CDR3 sequence reads: CASSYGGEGGNTIYF. The CDR3 DNA follows: TGTGCCAGCAGTTATGGGGGGGAAGGTGGAAACACCATATATTTT.

This rearrangement joins TRBV19 to TRBJ2-5, with D possibly called TRBD1 or TRBD2 (6 bases each). V lost 3 bases, J lost 5 bases, and 13 bases lay in between. The CDR3 covers 14 residues. From germline, CDR1 is LNHDA and CDR2 SQIVND (reference sequence). CDR3 region: CASSMGPGGETQYF. The CDR3 DNA reads as TGTGCCAGTAGTATGGGCCCCGGGGGCGAGACCCAGTACTTC. Using reference TRBV19 and TRBJ2-5 for the parts outside the CDR3, the full variable domain is DGGITQSPKYLFRKEGQNVTLSCEQNLNHDAMYWYRQDPGQGLRLIYYSQIVNDFQKGDIAEGYSVSREKKESFPLTVTSAQKNPTAFYLCASSMGPGGETQYFGPGTRLLVL.

This rearrangement joins TRBV7-9 to TRBJ1-3; maybe TRBD1 (5 bases). The length of the CDR3 is 16 residues. Looked up from germline, CDR1 is SEHNR and CDR2 is FQNEAQ (reference sequence). V was clipped by 7 bases and J by 2 bases, with 18 bases between them. As DNA, the CDR3 is TGTGCCAGCAACCTGATCACTACCAGGGCTGGAAACACCATATATTTT. Its translation: CASNLITTRAGNTIYF.

This chain uses TRBV25-1 with TRBJ2-1, with D unclear. In germline, CDR1 is MGHDK, CDR2 SYGVNS. The CDR3 is 15 residues long. Trimming cost V 10 bases and J 0 bases, with 16 bases left between them. The CDR3, as DNA: TGTGCCACGGCGTCTCCCCCCTCCTCCTACAATGAGCAGTTCTTC. Its translation: CATASPPSSYNEQFF. The full variable domain, with the rest looked up from reference TRBV25-1 and TRBJ2-1, is EADIYQTPRYLVIGTGKKITLECSQTMGHDKMYWYQQDPGMELHLIHYSYGVNSTEKGDLSSESTVSRIRTEHFPLTLESARPSHTSQYLCATASPPSSYNEQFFGPGTRLTVL.

The chain has TRBV7-9 and TRBJ2-3; TRBD2 matches 12 bases. The CDR3 has 18 amino acids. J lost 5 bases, V lost 2 bases, and 11 bases had no gene match. Germline V gene lookup returns CDR1 SEHNR and CDR2 FQNEAQ (reference sequence). The CDR3: CASSLTSGRNGLGDTQYF. CDR3 nucleotide sequence: TGTGCCAGCAGCTTAACTAGCGGGAGGAACGGTCTTGGAGATACGCAGTATTTT.